Listed here are 26 T cell receptor beta chains from one sample, sequenced in a study of blood T cell repertoires in COVID-19. Generated by immunoSEQ multiplex PCR, the TCRdb table keeps only in-frame clones and is missing some. The sample holds about 62,000 clones, approximately 90% seen once. Material: peripheral blood. The receptors were sampled from a woman aged 55-70 years with COVID-19, enrolled during active disease.

V usage is TRBV10-3 and J usage is TRBJ2-5; 11 nucleotides line up with TRBD1. Germline V lookup: CDR1 ENHRY, CDR2 SYGVKD. The CDR3 consists of 16 residues. Trimming removed 4 bases from V and 1 base from J; junction bases left unmatched: 5. The CDR3 nucleotides are TGTGCCATCAGTGGGACAGGGGGCGCCGGCCAAGAGACCCAGTACTTC. Residues: CAISGTGGAGQETQYF.

V is TRBV9 and J is TRBJ2-7, with 7 bases matching TRBD2. The CDR3 length is 16 residues. J gave up 5 bases and V 0 bases, and 11 bases lay outside the gene matches. Germline V CDR1 and CDR2: SGDLS, YYNGEE. The chain's CDR3 is CASSVGNVGGRDEQYF. Written as DNA, the CDR3 is TGTGCCAGCAGCGTAGGAAATGTGGGAGGGCGCGACGAGCAGTACTTC.

This chain links TRBV14 with TRBJ2-5; no definite D call. Looked up from germline, CDR1 is SGHDN and CDR2 is FVKESK. V gave up 4 bases and J gave up 0 bases, with 12 bases separating them. The CDR3 totals 15 residues. CDR3: CASSRALWYQETQYF. CDR3 nucleotides: TGTGCCAGCAGCCGGGCACTTTGGTACCAAGAGACCCAGTACTTC. The complete variable domain, with remaining parts taken from reference TRBV14 and TRBJ2-5, reads EAGVTQFPSHSVIEKGQTVTLRCDPISGHDNLYWYRRVMGKEIKFLLHFVKESKQDESGMPNNRFLAERTGGTYSTLKVQPAELEDSGVYFCASSRALWYQETQYFGPGTRLLVL.

The gene calls are TRBV10-3 and TRBJ2-7; tentatively, D is TRBD2 (5 bases). This CDR3 region has 17 residues. Germline values: CDR1 ENHRY, CDR2 SYGVKD. V lost 2 bases and J 0 bases, leaving 17 bases between the germline ends. The CDR3 DNA sequence: TGTGCCATCAGTGAGGCCCGCGGCGGGCCGAGCTCCTACGAGCAGTACTTC. The encoded protein is CAISEARGGPSSYEQYF.

The rearrangement links TRBV6-2 or TRBV6-3 to TRBJ2-3; weak D call: TRBD2 (6 bases). V gave up 4 bases and J gave up 1 base, with 12 bases separating them. The V gene's germline CDR1 is MNHEY and CDR2 SVGEGT. This CDR3 comprises 15 residues. CDR3 sequence reads: CASSLSGLRTDTQYF. The CDR3, as DNA: TGTGCCAGCAGTTTAAGCGGGTTACGCACAGATACGCAGTATTTT.

J is TRBJ2-7 and V is TRBV7-3; 7 bases match TRBD2. This CDR3 contains 17 residues. The J segment lost 5 bases and the V segment lost 1 base, leaving 14 bases of the junction unmatched. Germline CDR1 reads SGHTA; CDR2 reads FQGTGA. CDR3 residues: CASSLSPGRAGKHEQYF. Written as DNA, the CDR3 is TGTGCCAGCAGCTTAAGTCCCGGAAGAGCGGGAAAGCACGAGCAGTACTTC. Filled out from reference TRBV7-3 and TRBJ2-7, the complete variable domain reads GAGVSQTPSNKVTEKGKYVELRCDPISGHTALYWYRQSLGQGPEFLIYFQGTGAADDSGLPNDRFFAVRPEGSVSTLKIQRTERGDSAVYLCASSLSPGRAGKHEQYFGPGTRLTVT.

The chain combines TRBV5-4 with TRBJ2-7; 11 bases agree with TRBD2. This CDR3 is 15 amino acids long. Losses at the gene ends were 4 bases for V and 5 bases for J; bases not matched to a gene: 8. Germline V gene data show CDR1 as SGHNT and CDR2 as YYREEE (reference sequence). The CDR3 DNA reads as TGTGCCAGCAGCCTATTAGCGGGAGGGCCACACGAGCAGTACTTC. It yields the protein CASSLLAGGPHEQYF.

In nucleotides, the CDR3 is TGCGCCAGCAGCCAACGCAAACCGGGACTAGCGGGAAACCCCCGCTACAATGAGCAGTTCTTC. Amino acid sequence: CASSQRKPGLAGNPRYNEQFF. The chain employs TRBV4-3 and TRBJ2-1; 13 nucleotides match TRBD2. V was pared by 2 bases and J by 3 bases, with 16 bases of the junction left unmatched. This CDR3 has 21 residues. Germline CDR1 reads LGHNA; CDR2 reads YSLEER.

A few counts support this clone. This sequence joins TRBV30 and TRBJ2-7; 12 bases line up with TRBD2. This CDR3 spans 15 amino acids. Germline V gene data show CDR1 as GTSNPN and CDR2 as SVGIG (reference sequence). V trimming: 7 bases; J trimming: 2 bases; junction bases outside the gene matches: 9. The DNA for the CDR3 is TGTGCCTCTCAAGGACTAGCGGGATCTGCCTACGAGCAGTACTTC. Protein sequence: CASQGLAGSAYEQYF.

CDR3 sequence (DNA): TGTGCCAGCGACCCCGGGGCTGGAAACACCATATATTTT. Translated, it gives CASDPGAGNTIYF. The chain employs TRBV7-9 and TRBJ1-3; no firm D call. Germline lookup yields CDR1 SEHNR and CDR2 FQNEAQ (reference sequence). The CDR3 contains 13 residues. Trimming shortened V by 8 bases and J by 2 bases, and 10 bases separated the two germline ends.

The gene calls are TRBV24-1 and TRBJ2-1, with TRBD2 matching 9 bases. Germline V lookup: CDR1 KGHDR, CDR2 SFDVKD. CDR3 size: 17 residues. With 3 bases clipped from V and 2 bases from J, the junction kept 7 bases outside the gene matches. The CDR3 sequence: CATSDPASGMAYNEQFF. The CDR3 nucleotides read TGTGCCACCAGTGATCCCGCTAGCGGGATGGCCTACAATGAGCAGTTCTTC.

V gene TRBV25-1 combines with J gene TRBJ2-2, with 7 bases fitting TRBD1. Losses at the gene ends were 6 bases for V and 4 bases for J; bases not matched to a gene: 2. Per the germline V gene, CDR1 is MGHDK and CDR2 is SYGVNS. The CDR3 contains 13 residues. CDR3 coding DNA: TGTGCCAGCAGGACAGGGAGCACCGGGGAGCTGTTTTTT. It translates to CASRTGSTGELFF.

This chain links TRBV7-8 with TRBJ1-2; 8 bases align to TRBD1. Per germline, CDR1 SGHVS and CDR2 FQNEAQ. With 2 bases clipped from V and 6 bases from J, the junction kept 5 bases outside the gene matches. CDR3 length: 14 residues. CDR3 sequence reads: CASSLIQGGDGYTF. CDR3 coding DNA: TGTGCCAGCAGCTTAATACAGGGGGGAGATGGCTACACCTTC.

This clone was recorded only once. The chain couples TRBV4-3 to TRBJ1-5; no firm D call. Deletions cut 5 bases from V and 0 bases from J, with 8 bases between. Per germline, CDR1 LGHNA and CDR2 YSLEER. CDR3 size: 14 residues. The DNA for the CDR3 is TGCGCCAGCAGCATGAGTTATAGCAATCAGCCCCAGCATTTT. As protein: CASSMSYSNQPQHF.

This rearrangement joins TRBV27 to TRBJ1-1; D might be TRBD1 (5 bases). The CDR3 contains 12 residues. V was cut by 5 bases and J by 5 bases, with 9 bases left in between. Germline CDR1 is MNHEY and CDR2 is SMNVEV (reference sequence). CDR3 bases: TGTGCCAGCAGTGAAAGGGGAACTGAAGCTTTCTTT. Translating gives CASSERGTEAFF.

V usage is TRBV24-1 and J usage is TRBJ2-5, with 12 positions matching TRBD2. The V gene's germline CDR1 is KGHDR and CDR2 SFDVKD. This CDR3 spans 20 amino acids. Trimming cost V 0 bases and J 5 bases; bases outside gene matches: 15. The CDR3 protein is CATSDLFSLAGGGQRETQYF. In DNA, the CDR3 is TGTGCCACCAGTGATTTGTTTAGTCTAGCGGGAGGGGGACAGCGGGAGACCCAGTACTTC.

This rearrangement joins TRBV14 to TRBJ2-2, with a tentative D call TRBD2 (6 bases). Per germline, CDR1 SGHDN and CDR2 FVKESK. There are 15 residues in the CDR3. Trimming removed 1 base at V and 6 bases at J, with 12 bases between. For the CDR3, the DNA is TGTGCCAGCAGCCAAGTTCGTTCGGGAGCCGGGGAGCTGTTTTTT. It encodes CASSQVRSGAGELFF.

The rearrangement links TRBV2 to TRBJ1-5; TRBD1 matches 7 bases. CDR3 length: 15 amino acids. The J segment lost 4 bases and the V segment lost 1 base, leaving 4 bases of the junction unmatched. The germline CDR1 and CDR2 sequences are SNHLY and FYNNEI. Written as DNA, the CDR3 is TGTGCCAGCAGTGAAGGACAGGGAAAGAATCAGCCCCAGCATTTT. This gives the protein CASSEGQGKNQPQHF.

This rearrangement joins TRBV28 to TRBJ1-2; a weak D match, TRBD1 (5 bases). V gave up 2 bases and J gave up 10 bases, with 20 bases separating them. This CDR3 is built from 15 residues. Germline V gene lookup returns CDR1 MDHEN and CDR2 SYDVKM. CDR3 protein: CASSLMSRQGRDYTF. The CDR3 DNA reads as TGTGCCAGCAGTTTAATGTCCCGGCAGGGAAGAGACTACACCTTC.

This rearrangement joins TRBV5-4 to TRBJ2-1; perhaps TRBD1 as D (6 bases). Trimming shortened V by 0 bases and J by 10 bases, and 11 bases separated the two germline ends. This CDR3 has 13 residues. CDR1 and CDR2 (germline): SGHNT, YYREEE (reference sequence). CDR3 sequence (DNA): TGTGCCAGCAGCTTGGGGGGGCCAAGGGAGCAGTTCTTC. As protein: CASSLGGPREQFF.

V gene TRBV29-1 combines with J gene TRBJ2-4; 9 positions agree with TRBD2. With 4 bases clipped from V and 6 bases from J, the junction kept 1 base outside the gene matches. Germline-derived CDR1 and CDR2 are SQVTM and ANQGSEA. CDR3 size: 12 residues. CDR3 sequence (DNA): TGCAGCGTTGGGACTAGCGCAAACATTCAGTACTTC. This gives the protein CSVGTSANIQYF.

The chain employs TRBV7-3 and TRBJ2-2; D is possibly TRBD1 (5 bases). This CDR3 contains 18 residues. Trimming stripped 5 bases from V and 0 bases from J, with 19 bases between. CDR1 is SGHTA and CDR2 is FQGTGA in the germline V gene. The CDR3: CASSLLPSGSANTGELFF. The CDR3 nucleotides are TGTGCCAGCAGCCTCTTACCCTCAGGGTCCGCGAACACCGGGGAGCTGTTTTTT.

The genes are TRBV27 and TRBJ2-5, with 13 bases aligning to TRBD2. The CDR3 totals 18 residues. Germline-derived CDR1 and CDR2 are MNHEY and SMNVEV (reference sequence). Losses at the gene ends were 0 bases for V and 8 bases for J; bases not matched to a gene: 12. CDR3 nucleotides: TGTGCCAGCAGTTTATCGGGGACGGGACTAGCGGGAATCACAACCCAGTACTTC. It codes for CASSLSGTGLAGITTQYF.

The rearrangement uses TRBV4-3 and TRBJ2-2; D is uncertain. Trimming pared 0 bases from V and 4 bases from J, leaving 9 bases between. CDR3 length: 15 amino acids. CDR1 and CDR2 (germline): LGHNA, YSLEER. Written as DNA, the CDR3 is TGCGCCAGCAGCCAAGATCTAGATATCACCGGGGAGCTGTTTTTT. Translating it yields CASSQDLDITGELFF.

V usage is TRBV4-2 and J usage is TRBJ1-1; TRBD1 is a possible D gene (6 bases). CDR1 and CDR2 from the germline V gene are LGHNA and YNFKEQ. The CDR3 extends over 15 amino acids. V was shortened by 0 bases and J by 5 bases, with 13 bases between the two germline ends. The CDR3 DNA follows: TGTGCCAGCAGCCAAGATCAGGGGCTGATGACTGAAGCTTTCTTT. Translating gives CASSQDQGLMTEAFF.

The V call is TRBV28, the J call TRBJ1-5; no clear D gene. Germline V gives CDR1 MDHEN, CDR2 SYDVKM. V gave up 6 bases and J gave up 0 bases, with 9 bases separating them. The CDR3 extends over 14 amino acids. This chain's CDR3 is CASRVTDSNQPQHF. Here the CDR3 DNA reads TGTGCCAGCAGAGTAACAGATAGCAATCAGCCCCAGCATTTT.